This passage covers 27 T cell receptor beta chains from one sample sequenced in a study of cytomegalovirus exposure and HLA in healthy donors. The PCR had 60 Vbeta and 13 Jbeta primers. Sequencing used immunoSEQ multiplex PCR; TCRdb keeps in-frame clones, though not all of them. The listing records about 150,000 clones. Sequencing input: PBMCs. The receptors here all came from a woman aged 45 to 65 in good health and CMV-seronegative.

This chain uses TRBV28 with TRBJ1-2; TRBD1 agrees at 7 bases. Germline CDR1 reads MDHEN; CDR2 reads SYDVKM. The CDR3 extends over 13 amino acids. V dropped 11 bases and J dropped 2; count of bases not matched to a gene: 8. The DNA of the CDR3 is TGTGCCGGACAGGCCCGGGAGAACTATGGCTACACCTTC. As protein: CAGQARENYGYTF.

This chain uses TRBV6-1 with TRBJ2-5; D is ambiguous. Trimming took 7 bases from V and 7 from J, leaving 10 bases between them. The CDR3 loop spans 11 amino acids. Germline CDR1 is MNHNS and CDR2 is SASEGT. CDR3 residues: CASISFSTQYF. The CDR3 DNA follows: TGTGCCAGCATTAGTTTTTCGACCCAGTACTTC.

The chain combines TRBV5-1 with TRBJ1-2, with D maybe TRBD1 (6 bases). Germline V gives CDR1 SGHRS, CDR2 YFSETQ. This CDR3 has 15 residues. Deletions cut 3 bases from V and 6 bases from J, with 18 bases between. The CDR3 DNA reads as TGCGCCAGCAGCTATGGCAGGGGAGAATCCGATGGCTACACCTTC. The encoded protein is CASSYGRGESDGYTF.

V usage is TRBV7-2 and J usage is TRBJ1-5, with 9 bases lining up with TRBD1. The CDR3 loop spans 15 amino acids. Germline-derived CDR1 and CDR2 are SGHTA and FQGNSA. With V trimmed by 5 bases and J by 6 bases, 8 bases remained unmatched. CDR3 residues: CASSTRTGAGQPQHF. In DNA form, the CDR3 reads TGTGCCAGCAGCACCCGGACAGGGGCGGGTCAGCCCCAGCATTTT.

V is TRBV5-1 and J is TRBJ2-3; TRBD2 is a possible D gene (6 bases). Germline CDR1 reads SGHRS; CDR2 reads YFSETQ. Trimming stripped 1 base from V and 2 bases from J, with 17 bases between. The CDR3 covers 17 residues. The CDR3 loop reads CASSLWPSGDSTDTQYF. In DNA form, the CDR3 reads TGCGCCAGCAGCTTGTGGCCTTCGGGGGACTCCACAGATACGCAGTATTTT.

The rearrangement links TRBV30 to TRBJ2-7; no reliable D call. Trimming cost V 4 bases and J 2 bases, with 12 bases left between them. CDR3 length: 13 amino acids. The germline CDR1 and CDR2 sequences are GTSNPN and SVGIG (reference sequence). CDR3 residues: CAWKPGPPYEQYF. In DNA, the CDR3 is TGTGCCTGGAAGCCCGGTCCCCCCTACGAGCAGTACTTC.

This chain connects TRBV9 to TRBJ2-3; TRBD2 agrees at 13 bases. The CDR3 sequence is 15 residues long. The junction had 5 bases not matched to a gene; V was cut back by 4 bases and J by 6 bases. Germline CDR1 is SGDLS and CDR2 is YYNGEE. The CDR3 DNA is TGTGCCAGCAGCACCCGACTAGCGGGAGGCGATACGCAGTATTTT. This gives the protein CASSTRLAGGDTQYF.

The gene calls are TRBV7-7 and TRBJ2-2; 7 bases align to TRBD1. Germline V gene sequence: CDR1 SSHAT, CDR2 FNYEAQ (reference sequence). Trimming removed 5 bases from V and 1 base from J; junction bases left unmatched: 7. This CDR3 comprises 16 residues. The CDR3 is CASSPRTGVNTGELFF. CDR3 sequence (DNA): TGTGCCAGCAGCCCACGGACAGGAGTGAACACCGGGGAGCTGTTTTTT. Full variable domain (missing parts from reference TRBV7-7 and TRBJ2-2): GAGVSQSPRYKVTKRGQDVTLRCDPISSHATLYWYQQALGQGPEFLTYFNYEAQPDKSGLPSDRFSAERPEGSISTLTIQRTEQRDSAMYRCASSPRTGVNTGELFFGEGSRLTVL.

V usage is TRBV2 and J usage is TRBJ2-6; the D gene is possibly TRBD1 (7 bases). This CDR3 comprises 18 residues. V was clipped by 6 bases and J by 1 base, with 19 bases between them. The germline V gene encodes CDR1 SNHLY and CDR2 FYNNEI. CDR3 region: CASRPGHPGGSGANVLTF. CDR3 DNA sequence: TGTGCCAGCAGGCCGGGACACCCAGGGGGGTCTGGGGCCAACGTCCTGACTTTC.

The rearrangement joins TRBV11-2 to TRBJ2-7, with TRBD2 matching 10 bases. The CDR3 has 15 amino acids. Germline CDR1 reads SGHAT; CDR2 reads FQNNGV. V was pared by 5 bases and J by 0 bases, with 4 bases of the junction left unmatched. The CDR3 DNA is TGTGCCAGCAGCGATTCTAGCGGGAGCTCCTACGAGCAGTACTTC. Its translation is CASSDSSGSSYEQYF. Supplemented by reference TRBV11-2 and TRBJ2-7, the full variable domain reads EAGVAQSPRYKIIEKRQSVAFWCNPISGHATLYWYQQILGQGPKLLIQFQNNGVVDDSQLPKDRFSAERLKGVDSTLKIQPAKLEDSAVYLCASSDSSGSSYEQYFGPGTRLTVT.

The rearrangement joins TRBV7-8 to TRBJ1-5, with a possible D match to TRBD1 (6 bases). Deletions cut 1 base from V and 1 base from J, with 14 bases between. Germline V CDR1 and CDR2: SGHVS, FQNEAQ. The CDR3 sequence is 17 residues long. CDR3 amino acids: CASSLVASGQSNQPQHF. DNA for the CDR3: TGTGCCAGCAGCTTAGTGGCTTCAGGACAGAGCAATCAGCCCCAGCATTTT.

The V call is TRBV7-8, the J call TRBJ1-2; D is unclear. V was clipped by 1 base and J by 4 bases, with 10 bases between them. In germline, CDR1 is SGHVS, CDR2 FQNEAQ. CDR3 length: 14 amino acids. The DNA for the CDR3 is TGTGCCAGCAGCTTAGTCGGGTCGTCCTATGGCTACACCTTC. Protein sequence: CASSLVGSSYGYTF.

J is TRBJ2-1 and V is TRBV7-3; D is possibly TRBD1 (6 bases). Germline assignment: CDR1 SGHTA and CDR2 FQGTGA. V dropped 0 bases and J dropped 4 bases, with 7 bases sitting between them. The CDR3 is 14 residues long. CDR3 sequence reads: CASSLTGTYNEQFF. CDR3 sequence (DNA): TGTGCCAGCAGCTTAACCGGGACATACAATGAGCAGTTCTTC.

This chain uses TRBV5-1 with TRBJ1-4; TRBD1 matches at 7 bases. V dropped 6 bases and J dropped 5; count of bases not matched to a gene: 7. The germline CDR1 and CDR2 sequences are SGHRS and YFSETQ. The CDR3 is 14 residues long. CDR3 sequence reads: CASKEGAGNEKLFF. DNA for the CDR3: TGCGCCAGCAAAGAGGGGGCAGGAAATGAAAAACTGTTTTTT.

The V and J genes are TRBV4-2 and TRBJ1-5, with D possibly being TRBD1 (5 bases). The CDR3 loop spans 13 amino acids. Trimming stripped 6 bases from V and 4 bases from J, with 10 bases between. CDR1 LGHNA and CDR2 YNFKEQ come from the germline V gene. The CDR3 bases are TGTGCCAGCAGGGGGCAACCAAATCAGCCCCAGCATTTT. It specifies CASRGQPNQPQHF.

The CDR3: CASNTRGSEKLFF. The CDR3 DNA follows: TGTGCCAGCAATACTAGGGGGAGCGAAAAACTGTTTTTT. J is TRBJ1-4 and V is TRBV28, with D perhaps TRBD1 (6 bases). The germline CDR1 and CDR2 sequences are MDHEN and SYDVKM. The CDR3 contains 13 residues. V was clipped by 7 bases and J by 8 bases, with 14 bases between them.

The chain is built from TRBV11-3 and TRBJ2-2, with D perhaps matching TRBD2 (5 bases). The CDR3 sequence is 12 residues long. V was pared by 6 bases and J by 3 bases, with 5 bases between. Germline V gene data show CDR1 as SGHNT and CDR2 as YENEEA. CDR3 region: CASRRDTGELFF. Written as DNA, the CDR3 is TGTGCCAGCAGGAGGGACACCGGGGAGCTGTTTTTT. Full variable domain (outside the CDR3, taken from reference TRBV11-3 and TRBJ2-2): EAGVVQSPRYKIIEKKQPVAFWCNPISGHNTLYWYLQNLGQGPELLIRYENEEAVDDSQLPKDRFSAERLKGVDSTLKIQPAELGDSAVYLCASRRDTGELFFGEGSRLTVL.

The chain uses TRBV7-9 and TRBJ1-2; 7 bases fit TRBD1. The CDR3 consists of 16 residues. CDR1 and CDR2 from the germline V gene are SEHNR and FQNEAQ (reference sequence). The ends lost 10 bases at V and 5 bases at J; junction bases unmatched: 19. CDR3 sequence: CAIRGRGARALYGYTF. CDR3 coding DNA: TGTGCCATCCGCGGCAGGGGGGCCCGCGCCCTTTATGGCTACACCTTC.

V gene TRBV28 combines with J gene TRBJ2-7, with D perhaps TRBD1 (5 bases). This CDR3 is 12 amino acids long. V lost 6 bases, J lost 2 bases, and 8 bases lay in between. Germline V gene sequence: CDR1 MDHEN, CDR2 SYDVKM. The CDR3 DNA reads as TGTGCCAGCAGCAGACAGACCTACGAGCAGTACTTC. Translation gives CASSRQTYEQYF.

The chain is built from TRBV27 and TRBJ2-1; D might be TRBD1 (6 bases). The CDR3 has 16 residues. Trimming removed 1 base from V and 7 bases from J, with 17 bases in between. Germline CDR1 and CDR2: MNHEY and SMNVEV (reference sequence). CDR3 amino acids: CASSLFPVPRGNEQFF. The DNA of the CDR3 is TGTGCCAGCAGTTTATTCCCGGTCCCCAGGGGAAATGAGCAGTTCTTC.

V usage is TRBV9 and J usage is TRBJ2-1; 8 nucleotides agree with TRBD2. Germline loops: CDR1 SGDLS, CDR2 YYNGEE. This CDR3 contains 16 residues. Unmatched junction bases numbered 10, after V lost 0 bases and J lost 8 bases. The CDR3 region has the DNA TGTGCCAGCAGCGTAGGAGTGAGCGGGAGTTTGTATGAGCAGTTCTTC. Its protein product is CASSVGVSGSLYEQFF.

The chain employs TRBV6-5 and TRBJ2-1, with D uncertain. Trimming shortened V by 5 bases and J by 0 bases, and 11 bases separated the two germline ends. The V gene's germline CDR1 is MNHEY and CDR2 SVGAGI. The CDR3 is made up of 15 amino acids. The CDR3 is CASSLTSSSYNEQFF. CDR3 sequence (DNA): TGTGCCAGCAGTCTGACTTCGAGCTCCTACAATGAGCAGTTCTTC.

The chain is built from TRBV5-1 and TRBJ2-5; 13 positions match TRBD2. The CDR3 has 17 amino acids. V shed 0 bases and J 5 bases; nucleotides not matched to a gene: 7. Germline V lookup: CDR1 SGHRS, CDR2 YFSETQ. The CDR3 reads CASSLGTSGRVTETQYF. The CDR3 region has the DNA TGCGCCAGCAGCTTGGGGACTAGCGGGAGAGTGACGGAGACCCAGTACTTC.

This sequence joins TRBV27 and TRBJ1-5; 8 bases map to TRBD1. After removal of 5 bases from V and 4 bases from J, the junction contained 4 bases not matched to a gene. This CDR3 contains 14 residues. The germline V gene encodes CDR1 MNHEY and CDR2 SMNVEV (reference sequence). The CDR3 bases are TGTGCCAGCAGTGACAGGGGTTGGAATCAGCCCCAGCATTTT. This translates into CASSDRGWNQPQHF.

As concerns this clone: One junction end disagrees with the germline gene, perhaps due to a read error. V gene TRBV27 combines with J gene TRBJ2-5; 8 positions match TRBD1. The CDR3 contains 16 residues. Germline lookup yields CDR1 MNHEY and CDR2 SMNVEV (reference sequence). The CDR3 DNA reads TGTGCCAGCAGTCCGTACTCCGGGACAGGTCAAGGGACCCAGTACTTC. Its translation: CASSPYSGTGQGTQYF.

This chain joins TRBV18 and TRBJ2-7, with D possibly matching TRBD2 (5 bases). Trimming removed 5 bases from V and 2 bases from J, with 10 bases in between. The CDR3 sequence is 13 residues long. CDR1 is KGHSH and CDR2 is LQKENI in the germline V gene. The CDR3 protein is CASSLANPYEQYF. The CDR3 DNA sequence: TGTGCCAGCTCATTAGCGAACCCCTACGAGCAGTACTTC.

This sequence joins TRBV27 and TRBJ2-1; 8 bases fit TRBD2. V lost 3 bases to trimming and J lost 0 bases; unmatched junction nucleotides: 7. This CDR3 has 17 amino acids. CDR1 and CDR2 (germline): MNHEY, SMNVEV (reference sequence). This CDR3 reads CASSFWGSGDSYNEQFF. In nucleotides, the CDR3 is TGTGCCAGCAGTTTTTGGGGTAGCGGGGACTCCTACAATGAGCAGTTCTTC.